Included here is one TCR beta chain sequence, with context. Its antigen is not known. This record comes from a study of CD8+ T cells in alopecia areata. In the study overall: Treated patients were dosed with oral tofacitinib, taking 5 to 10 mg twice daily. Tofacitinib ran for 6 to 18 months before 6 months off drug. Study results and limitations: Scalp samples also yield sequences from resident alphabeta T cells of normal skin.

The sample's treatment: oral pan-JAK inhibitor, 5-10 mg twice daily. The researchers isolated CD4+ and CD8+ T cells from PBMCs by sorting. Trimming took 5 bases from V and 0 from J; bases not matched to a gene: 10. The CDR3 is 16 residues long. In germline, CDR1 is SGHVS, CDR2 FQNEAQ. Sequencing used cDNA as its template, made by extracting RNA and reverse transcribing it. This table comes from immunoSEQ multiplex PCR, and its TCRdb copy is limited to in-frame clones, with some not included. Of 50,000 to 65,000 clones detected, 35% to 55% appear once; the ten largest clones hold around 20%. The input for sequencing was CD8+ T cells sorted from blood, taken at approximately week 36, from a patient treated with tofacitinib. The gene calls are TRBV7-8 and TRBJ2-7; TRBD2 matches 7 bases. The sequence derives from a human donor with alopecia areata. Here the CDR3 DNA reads TGTGCCAGCAGCGCCCGGGCTAGCGGTTCCTCCTACGAGCAGTACTTC. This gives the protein CASSARASGSSYEQYF.